One T cell receptor (beta chain) is described in this entry. The data belong to a study of blood T cell repertoires in COVID-19. The overall study: Acute and convalescent COVID-19 specimens originated in the United States, Italy and Spain. Sources were T cells, B-cell-depleted T cells, or PBMCs; the material itself was cDNA or gDNA.

In the authors' workflow: Scientists estimated how many nucleated cells there were by amplifying reference gene primers. Repertoires were generated with immunoSEQ multiplex PCR, while TCRdb's copy carries only in-frame clones and drops some. V and J calls and clone size come straight from that table; D and trimming were deduced from the DNA. Of some 100,000 clones listed, approximately 82% are singletons. V lost 3 bases and J 0 bases, leaving 8 bases between the germline ends. The germline V gene has CDR1 DFQATT and CDR2 SNEGSKA (reference sequence). The CDR3 spans 13 residues. J is TRBJ1-1 and V is TRBV20-1; D uncertain. The source material was peripheral blood. This TCR derives from a woman aged 80 or over with active or convalescent COVID-19. CDR3 sequence: CSASVPLNTEAFF. The DNA of the CDR3 is TGCAGTGCTAGTGTCCCTCTGAACACTGAAGCTTTCTTT.